Many counts were recorded for the clone carrying this T cell receptor beta chain. Its antigen remains unknown. V dropped 5 bases and J dropped 6; count of bases not matched to a gene: 7. Per the germline V gene, CDR1 is LGHNA and CDR2 is YSLEER. The CDR3 runs to 14 residues. The entry originates in a study of beta chain features in type 1 diabetes. Study outcomes and limitations: Equally in patients and controls, PCR might preferentially amplify shorter templates.

The study reverse transcribed the entire isolated RNA, so it sequenced expressed TCRB transcripts. The table came from immunoSEQ multiplex PCR; TCRdb's copy has only in-frame clones and leaves some out. The sample records about 620,000 clones, about 16% being singletons. On average, the one heparinised blood draw given by each donor was around 110 mL. Using CD45RO/CCR7/CD25/CD127/CD95/CD27, CD4+ naive, central memory, regulatory and stem cell-like memory cells were sorted. The V call is TRBV4-3, the J call TRBJ2-1; 7 bases fit TRBD1. The sequenced sample consisted of naive CD4+ T cells from blood. This TCR came from a man younger than 30 in good health. CDR3 bases: TGCGCCAGCAGCTTTTCACGGACAGGCAATGAGCAGTTCTTC. Its translation is CASSFSRTGNEQFF.